The 16 T cell receptor beta chains given below trace back to one sample, sequenced in a study of shared clonotypes between healthy human individuals. The method was immunoSEQ multiplex PCR; TCRdb's version includes in-frame clones alone and lacks a portion of them. Here the sample spans about 510,000 clones, 96% being singletons. Sequencing used naive CD4+ T cells sorted from blood. Sample subset: CD45RA+ positively selected. The receptors here all came from a woman aged 25 to 45 in good health.

The rearrangement links TRBV5-1 to TRBJ2-7; D gene unclear. There are 15 residues in the CDR3. V dropped 3 bases and J dropped 3 bases, with 16 bases sitting between them. The germline gives CDR1 SGHRS, CDR2 YFSETQ. The CDR3 here is CASSSSPGTYYEQYF. Here the CDR3 DNA reads TGCGCCAGCAGCTCCTCCCCTGGCACCTACTACGAGCAGTACTTC.

This clone has only a few counts. The V call is TRBV5-1, the J call TRBJ1-1; D remains unclear. The germline V gene encodes CDR1 SGHRS and CDR2 YFSETQ. V was clipped by 1 base and J by 4 bases, with 8 bases between them. This CDR3 spans 13 amino acids. This CDR3 is CASSLKLGTEAFF. The CDR3 nucleotides are TGCGCCAGCAGCTTGAAGCTGGGCACTGAAGCTTTCTTT.

Turning to this clone: This specimen includes other DNA sequences encoding the same CDR3. V usage is TRBV5-1 and J usage is TRBJ2-5; a possible D gene is TRBD1 (6 bases). Trimming removed 2 bases from V and 1 base from J, with 9 bases in between. The CDR3 runs to 14 residues. The germline V gene has CDR1 SGHRS and CDR2 YFSETQ. CDR3 protein: CASSLQGTQETQYF. The CDR3 nucleotides read TGCGCCAGCAGCTTACAGGGTACCCAAGAGACCCAGTACTTC.

The sample holds one count of this clone. In the same sample, other DNA sequences code for this CDR3. The chain combines TRBV9 with TRBJ2-1, with D maybe TRBD2 (6 bases). Trimming left V 0 bases short and J 0 bases short, with 10 bases between. Germline V gene sequence: CDR1 SGDLS, CDR2 YYNGEE. The CDR3 totals 16 residues. In DNA form, the CDR3 reads TGTGCCAGCAGCGTAGGAGGTAGCGGCTCCTACAATGAGCAGTTCTTC. Residues: CASSVGGSGSYNEQFF. Together with reference TRBV9 and TRBJ2-1, the CDR3 gives the full variable domain: DSGVTQTPKHLITATGQRVTLRCSPRSGDLSVYWYQQSLDQGLQFLIQYYNGEERAKGNILERFSAQQFPDLHSELNLSSLELGDSALYFCASSVGGSGSYNEQFFGPGTRLTVL.

The genes are TRBV4-2 and TRBJ1-1; perhaps TRBD1 as D (5 bases). CDR3 length: 18 residues. Germline values: CDR1 LGHNA, CDR2 YNFKEQ. V lost 0 bases and J lost 2, with 19 bases in between. The CDR3 coding sequence is TGTGCCAGCAGCCAAGATCCTAGCACAGGTAACTTTAACACTGAAGCTTTCTTT. It encodes CASSQDPSTGNFNTEAFF.

The chain uses TRBV10-1 and TRBJ2-7; a weak D match, TRBD2 (5 bases). This CDR3 has 14 residues. Per germline, CDR1 WNHNN and CDR2 SYGVQD (reference sequence). Trimming shortened V by 0 bases and J by 3 bases, and 9 bases separated the two germline ends. The CDR3 region is CASSESGGYYEQYF. The CDR3 coding sequence is TGCGCCAGCAGTGAGTCGGGCGGGTACTACGAGCAGTACTTC.

Of note for this clone: The sample holds other DNA sequences that translate to the same CDR3. This chain links TRBV5-1 with TRBJ2-2; the match to TRBD2 covers 16 bases. Trimming at V came to 3 bases and at J to 0 bases, leaving 2 bases not matched to a gene. This CDR3 spans 18 amino acids. CDR1 is SGHRS, CDR2 YFSETQ, per germline. The CDR3 DNA reads TGCGCCAGCAGCTCGGGACTAGCGGGAGGGCCGAACACCGGGGAGCTGTTTTTT. This sequence encodes CASSSGLAGGPNTGELFF.

V is TRBV21-1 and J is TRBJ2-3; the D call in the table, TRBD2, was not verified against the DNA. TRBV21-1 is classified as a pseudogene. This CDR3 has 14 residues. CDR3 nucleotide sequence: TGTGCCAGCAGCAATTCCGGGTTCATGAATACGCAGTATTTT. Its protein is CASSNSGFMNTQYF.

This chain links TRBV6-5 with TRBJ1-2, with 7 bases fitting TRBD1. The V gene end was trimmed by 10 bases and the J gene end by 0 bases; junction bases not matched to a gene: 5. CDR1 is MNHEY, CDR2 SVGAGI, per germline. CDR3 length: 13 residues. In nucleotides, the CDR3 is TGTGCCATCCATCAGGGGGCTAACTATGGCTACACCTTC. The encoded protein is CAIHQGANYGYTF.

The chain employs TRBV6-5 and TRBJ2-1; D is unclear. This CDR3 is 13 amino acids long. V was shortened by 5 bases and J by 4 bases, with 9 bases between the two germline ends. Per the germline V gene, CDR1 is MNHEY and CDR2 is SVGAGI. Here the CDR3 reads CASSNRRYNEQFF. The CDR3 bases are TGTGCCAGCAGTAATCGAAGGTACAATGAGCAGTTCTTC.

This chain uses TRBV19 with TRBJ1-1, with D tentatively TRBD1 (5 bases). CDR1 LNHDA and CDR2 SQIVND come from the germline V gene (reference sequence). This CDR3 comprises 15 residues. V dropped 0 bases and J dropped 2 bases, with 10 bases sitting between them. CDR3 in DNA: TGTGCCAGTAGTATAGACAGGACAAAAAACACTGAAGCTTTCTTT. Translating it yields CASSIDRTKNTEAFF. The full variable domain, rest sourced from reference TRBV19 and TRBJ1-1, is DGGITQSPKYLFRKEGQNVTLSCEQNLNHDAMYWYRQDPGQGLRLIYYSQIVNDFQKGDIAEGYSVSREKKESFPLTVTSAQKNPTAFYLCASSIDRTKNTEAFFGQGTRLTVV.

The chain uses TRBV4-2 and TRBJ2-7; no reliable D call. Trimming stripped 0 bases from V and 2 bases from J, with 17 bases between. CDR3 size: 17 residues. CDR1 LGHNA and CDR2 YNFKEQ come from the germline V gene. The CDR3: CASSQDPISTIPYEQYF. The CDR3 DNA sequence: TGTGCCAGCAGCCAAGACCCAATATCGACAATCCCCTACGAGCAGTACTTC.

CDR3: CASSQDRERAKNIQYF. The CDR3 bases are TGCGCCAGCAGCCAAGATCGAGAACGAGCCAAAAACATTCAGTACTTC. The V and J genes are TRBV4-1 and TRBJ2-4; no firm D call. CDR1 and CDR2 (germline): MGHRA, YSYEKL. Trimming stripped 0 bases from V and 0 bases from J, with 9 bases between. The CDR3 extends over 16 amino acids.

This rearrangement joins TRBV18 to TRBJ2-5, with 7 bases identical to TRBD2. The DNA end lines up better with TRBJ2-7; the J call may be wrong. Germline V gene data show CDR1 as KGHSH and CDR2 as LQKENI. CDR3 length: 15 residues. As DNA, the CDR3 is TGTGCCAGCTCACCAATGCGGGAGCCCTCATACGAGCAGTACTTC. Amino acid sequence: CASSPMREPSYEQYF.

This chain connects TRBV2 to TRBJ1-4, with TRBD1 matching over 9 bases. The CDR3 runs to 14 residues. J gave up 7 bases and V 7 bases, and 7 bases lay outside the gene matches. Per germline, CDR1 SNHLY and CDR2 FYNNEI. CDR3 protein: CASTEDRGGEKLFF. CDR3 nucleotides: TGTGCCAGCACCGAGGACAGGGGAGGTGAAAAACTGTTTTTT.

The chain carries TRBV27 and TRBJ2-7, with a weak D call TRBD1 (6 bases). This CDR3 comprises 14 residues. Germline V CDR1 and CDR2: MNHEY, SMNVEV (reference sequence). V shed 5 bases and J shed 1 base, with 12 bases lying between them. CDR3 nucleotide sequence: TGTGCCAGCAGTCCTAAACAGGGATCCTACGAGCAGTACTTC. Its protein is CASSPKQGSYEQYF.